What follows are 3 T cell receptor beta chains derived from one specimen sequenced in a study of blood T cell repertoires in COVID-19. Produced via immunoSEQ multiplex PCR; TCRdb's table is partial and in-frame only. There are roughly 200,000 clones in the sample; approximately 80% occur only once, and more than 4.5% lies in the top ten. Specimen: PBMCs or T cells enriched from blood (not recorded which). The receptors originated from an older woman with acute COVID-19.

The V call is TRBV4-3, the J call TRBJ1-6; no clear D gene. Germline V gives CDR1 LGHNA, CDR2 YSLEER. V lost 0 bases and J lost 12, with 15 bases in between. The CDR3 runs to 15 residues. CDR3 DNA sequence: TGCGCCAGCAGCCAAGATCGGGGAACGCTCCAACCCCTCCACTTT. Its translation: CASSQDRGTLQPLHF.

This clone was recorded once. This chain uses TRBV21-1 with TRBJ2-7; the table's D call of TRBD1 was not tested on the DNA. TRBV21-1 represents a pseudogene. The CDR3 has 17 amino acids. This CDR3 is CASSSLEGHRDRYEQYV. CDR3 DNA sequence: TGTGCCAGCAGCTCCCTGGAAGGCCACAGGGATCGGTACGAGCAGTACGTC.

The CDR3 spells CASSSTSGRAGTGELFF. In DNA form, the CDR3 reads TGTGCCAGCAGCTCGACTAGCGGGAGGGCGGGCACCGGGGAGCTGTTTTTT. The chain has TRBV7-9 and TRBJ2-2; 14 nucleotides line up with TRBD2. The CDR3 runs to 17 residues. The ends lost 4 bases at V and 4 bases at J; junction bases unmatched: 5. The germline V gene encodes CDR1 SEHNR and CDR2 FQNEAQ (reference sequence).